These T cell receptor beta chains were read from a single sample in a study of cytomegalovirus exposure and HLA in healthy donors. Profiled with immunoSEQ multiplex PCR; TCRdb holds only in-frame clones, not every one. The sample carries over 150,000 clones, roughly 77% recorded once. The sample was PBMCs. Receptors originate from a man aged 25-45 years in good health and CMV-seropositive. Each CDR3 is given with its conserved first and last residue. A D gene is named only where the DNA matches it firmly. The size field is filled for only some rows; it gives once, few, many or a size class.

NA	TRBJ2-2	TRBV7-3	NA	CASSLTGELFF	TGTGCCAGCAGCCTTACCGGGGAGCTGTTTTTT
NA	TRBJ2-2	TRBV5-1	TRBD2	CASSSSGGGTGELFF	TGCGCCAGCAGCTCAAGCGGGGGCGGCACCGGGGAGCTGTTTTTT
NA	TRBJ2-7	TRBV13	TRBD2	CASRTSGTGEQYF	TGTGCCAGCAGGACTAGCGGGACTGGTGAGCAGTACTTC
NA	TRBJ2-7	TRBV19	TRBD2	CASSDVAGGSHEQYF	TGTGCCAGTAGCGACGTAGCGGGAGGTTCCCACGAGCAGTACTTC
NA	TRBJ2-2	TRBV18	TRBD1	CASSRQGTNTGELFF	TGTGCCAGCTCCCGACAGGGTACGAACACCGGGGAGCTGTTTTTT
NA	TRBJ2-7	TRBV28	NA	CATRVYGNPYEQYF	TGTGCCACCAGGGTTTACGGGAACCCCTACGAGCAGTACTTC
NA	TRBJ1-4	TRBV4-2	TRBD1	CASSPGQLNEKLFF	TGTGCCAGCAGCCCGGGACAGCTTAATGAAAAACTGTTTTTT
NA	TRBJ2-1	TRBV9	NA	CASSERGREGYNEQFF	TGTGCCAGCAGCGAGAGGGGGAGGGAGGGTTACAATGAGCAGTTCTTC
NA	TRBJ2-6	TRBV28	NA	CASSIHSSGANVLTF	TGTGCCAGCAGCATCCACAGCTCTGGGGCCAACGTCCTGACTTTC
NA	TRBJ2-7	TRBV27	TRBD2	CASSPDSGATYEQYF	TGTGCCAGCAGTCCGGATAGCGGGGCCACATACGAGCAGTACTTC
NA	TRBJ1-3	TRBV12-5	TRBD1	CASGSAGGNTIYF	TGTGCTAGTGGTTCTGCAGGGGGTAACACCATATATTTT
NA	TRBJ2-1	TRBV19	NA	CASSSTGAYTEQFF	TGTGCCAGTAGTTCTACAGGAGCCTACACTGAGCAGTTCTTC
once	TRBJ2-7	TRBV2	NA	CASSGFLAQVEQYF	TGTGCCAGCAGTGGTTTCCTCGCGCAGGTAGAGCAGTACTTC
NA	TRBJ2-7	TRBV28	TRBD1	CASSFGQGWRYF	TGTGCCAGCAGTTTCGGACAGGGATGGCGGTACTTC
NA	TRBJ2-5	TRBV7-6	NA	CASSLTQSQETQYF	TGTGCCAGCAGCTTAACTCAATCCCAAGAGACCCAGTACTTC
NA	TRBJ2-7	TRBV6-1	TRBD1	CASSAYRGTYEQYF	TGTGCCAGCAGTGCCTACAGGGGTACCTACGAGCAGTACTTC
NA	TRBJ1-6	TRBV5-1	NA	CASSLDWSYNSPLHF	TGCGCCAGCAGCTTGGACTGGTCCTATAATTCACCCCTCCACTTT
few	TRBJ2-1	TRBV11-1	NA	CASSLIYNEQFF	TGTGCCAGCAGCCTTATATACAATGAGCAGTTCTTC
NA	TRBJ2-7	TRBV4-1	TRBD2	CASSQDGGREGVGHEQYF	TGCGCCAGCAGCCAAGATGGTGGGCGGGAGGGGGTTGGGCACGAGCAGTACTTC
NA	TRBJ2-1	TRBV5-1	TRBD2	CASSSGLAGGLEQFF	TGCGCCAGCAGCTCTGGACTAGCGGGAGGGCTTGAGCAGTTCTTC
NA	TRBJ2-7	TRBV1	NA	CTSSQETPLAGTYEQYF	TGCACCAGCAGCCAAGAGACCCCGCTAGCGGGGACCTACGAGCAGTACTTC
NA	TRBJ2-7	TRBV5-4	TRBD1	CASSSPPGQGSYEQYF	TGTGCCAGCAGCTCCCCTCCTGGACAGGGCTCCTACGAGCAGTACTTC
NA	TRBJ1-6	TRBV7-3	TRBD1	CASSKGQGSSPLHF	TGTGCCAGCAGCAAAGGACAGGGTAGTTCACCCCTCCACTTT